The source of this T cell receptor beta chain is a study of identical twins. The length of the CDR3 is 13 residues. V dropped 5 bases and J dropped 3; count of bases not matched to a gene: 3. Template switching added a universal primer binding site, and final cDNA carried unique molecular identifiers. TCRdb used MiXCR to reprocess the 5' RACE reads, holding one entry per CDR3 protein. The top ten clones hold 4% to 5.5% of a sample with 700,000 or so distinct CDR3 sequences, around 20% of them seen once. This same sample was also taken into another study, of T cells expressing NK-cell markers. That work adds: Sorted CD3+CD56+NKG2C+, CD3+CD56+NKG2C- and CD3+CD56-NKG2C+ T cells provided the TCR beta repertoires. Of CD8+ T cells, about 1.0-8% belonged to dominant NKG2C+ clonotypes in several donors.

Sequences were obtained from PBMCs. The V gene is TRBV12-3 or TRBV12-4, the J gene TRBJ1-2; TRBD1 agrees at 7 bases. This TCR derives from a woman younger than 35 in good health. CDR3 residues: CASSRGGYYGYTF. The CDR3 nucleotides read TGTGCCAGCAGTCGAGGGGGCTACTATGGCTACACCTTC.